Presented here are 20 T cell receptor beta chains from one specimen sequenced in a study of shared clonotypes between healthy human individuals. Sequenced by immunoSEQ multiplex PCR; TCRdb stores in-frame clones only, minus some. The data hold roughly 1 million clones, with approximately 80% observed a single time. The sample consisted of memory CD4+ T cells from PBMCs. Subset defined: CD45RA-negative fraction. The receptors shown here come from a man younger than 30 in good health. Some clones in this sample may be carry-over from other donors' samples.

The V gene is TRBV6-5, the J gene TRBJ2-5; 11 bases are a match to TRBD1. Trimming took 2 bases from V and 6 from J; bases not matched to a gene: 2. This CDR3 has 14 residues. CDR1 is MNHEY, CDR2 SVGAGI, per germline. The CDR3 DNA follows: TGTGCCAGCAGTTACCGGGACAGGGGGAAGACCCAGTACTTC. It is translated as CASSYRDRGKTQYF.

The chain joins TRBV19 to TRBJ1-5; TRBD1 matches 9 bases. The CDR3 consists of 15 residues. The trim removed 7 bases at V and 7 bases at J, leaving 11 bases unmatched. CDR1 is LNHDA and CDR2 is SQIVND in the germline V gene (reference sequence). The CDR3 nucleotides read TGTGCCAGTACCACGACAGGGGGTCGTTGGCAGCCCCAGCATTTT. This translates into CASTTTGGRWQPQHF.

The CDR3 loop reads CASRRLAGNYNEQFF. In DNA form, the CDR3 reads TGTGCCAGTAGGAGACTAGCGGGCAATTACAATGAGCAGTTCTTC. The rearrangement joins TRBV19 to TRBJ2-1; 10 bases line up with TRBD2. Germline loops: CDR1 LNHDA, CDR2 SQIVND (reference sequence). Trimming removed 6 bases from V and 4 bases from J; junction bases left unmatched: 6. The CDR3 runs to 15 residues.

About this clone itself: Other DNA variants within this sample encode the same CDR3. V usage is TRBV7-3 and J usage is TRBJ2-1; D tentatively reads TRBD1 or TRBD2 (6 bases each). The length of the CDR3 is 14 residues. V shed 3 bases and J shed 4 bases, with 10 bases lying between them. CDR1 and CDR2 from the germline V gene are SGHTA and FQGTGA. The CDR3 loop is CASSFGGTYNEQFF. The DNA of the CDR3 is TGTGCCAGCAGCTTTGGCGGGACATACAATGAGCAGTTCTTC.

The rearrangement uses TRBV27 and TRBJ2-7; no clear D gene. Germline V gene lookup returns CDR1 MNHEY and CDR2 SMNVEV (reference sequence). This CDR3 has 14 residues. V lost 5 bases and J lost 1, with 12 bases in between. The CDR3 sequence: CASSVRMSSYEQYF. In DNA, the CDR3 is TGTGCCAGCAGTGTCCGGATGAGTTCCTACGAGCAGTACTTC.

The chain is built from TRBV5-1 and TRBJ2-3, with 10 bases fitting TRBD2. The germline V gene has CDR1 SGHRS and CDR2 YFSETQ. The CDR3 has 16 amino acids. Germline trimming cut 4 bases from V and 4 bases from J; bases unmatched to any gene: 9. The CDR3 DNA reads TGCGCCAGCAGCCGACGGACTAGCGGAGCCCCAGATACGCAGTATTTT. Encoded protein: CASSRRTSGAPDTQYF.

A note on this clone: The junction departs from germline at one end; a sequencing error may be responsible. V gene TRBV6-1 combines with J gene TRBJ2-7; 8 bases agree with TRBD1. This CDR3 is built from 12 residues. Germline CDR1 MNHNS, CDR2 SASEGT. This chain's CDR3 is CASSEIRTGWDF. The DNA of the CDR3 is TGTGCCAGCAGTGAAATTAGGACAGGGTGGGACTTC.

Comments on this clone: A far larger clone is one nucleotide away, so this likely arose from a read error. This sample includes further DNA sequences coding for the same CDR3. V gene TRBV6-5 combines with J gene TRBJ1-1, with 8 positions matching TRBD1. This CDR3 is built from 13 residues. Germline trimming cut 6 bases from V and 4 bases from J; bases unmatched to any gene: 4. Germline lookup yields CDR1 MNHEY and CDR2 SVGAGI. CDR3 DNA: TGTGCCAGCAGCTTAACAGGGGGCACTGAAGCTTTCTTT. Amino acid sequence: CASSLTGGTEAFF.

V is TRBV19 and J is TRBJ1-5; D is ambiguous. Germline assignment: CDR1 LNHDA and CDR2 SQIVND (reference sequence). V lost 7 bases and J 0 bases, leaving 7 bases between the germline ends. The CDR3 is made up of 13 amino acids. In DNA, the CDR3 is TGTGCCAGTACGGTTATTAGCAATCAGCCCCAGCATTTT. This encodes CASTVISNQPQHF.

The gene calls are TRBV9 and TRBJ2-7; 12 bases match TRBD2. The CDR3 covers 15 residues. Germline CDR1 SGDLS, CDR2 YYNGEE. V gave up 4 bases and J gave up 4 bases; unmatched junction bases: 6. This CDR3 is CASSFTGTSGYEQYF. As DNA, the CDR3 is TGTGCCAGCAGCTTCACCGGGACTAGCGGGTACGAGCAGTACTTC.

The chain is built from TRBV12-1 and TRBJ2-7; the table's D call, TRBD1, was not checked against the DNA. TRBV12-1 is a pseudogene. CDR3 size: 15 residues. CDR3 sequence reads: CASSPTGTEPFEQYF. The CDR3 DNA follows: TGTGCCAGCAGCCCAACCGGGACAGAACCTTTCGAGCAGTACTTC.

The table lists this clone with a few counts. Other nucleotide sequences in the sample specify the same CDR3. The chain employs TRBV5-1 and TRBJ1-3; D is unclear. Germline CDR1 and CDR2: SGHRS and YFSETQ. The germline V and J ends were trimmed by 1 base and 0 bases, with 5 bases remaining between them. The CDR3 runs to 14 residues. This chain's CDR3 is CASSLSVSGNTIYF. The CDR3 bases are TGCGCCAGCAGCTTGTCGGTCTCTGGAAACACCATATATTTT.

The chain recombines TRBV28 with TRBJ2-2, with D possibly TRBD1 on 6 matching bases. Germline V lookup: CDR1 MDHEN, CDR2 SYDVKM. V shed 6 bases and J shed 1 base, with 12 bases lying between them. The CDR3 length is 15 residues. This CDR3 is CASSWGRRNTGELFF. CDR3 DNA sequence: TGTGCCAGCAGCTGGGGGCGCCGGAACACCGGGGAGCTGTTTTTT.

This clone was counted only a few times. The gene calls are TRBV20-1 and TRBJ1-1, with a possible D match to TRBD1 (5 bases). The germline CDR1 and CDR2 sequences are DFQATT and SNEGSKA (reference sequence). This CDR3 region has 11 residues. With 6 bases removed from V and 6 bases from J, the gap between germline ends came to 11 bases. The CDR3 here is CSAAGLPEAFF. The CDR3 nucleotides read TGCAGTGCCGCGGGGCTTCCTGAAGCTTTCTTT.

J is TRBJ2-3 and V is TRBV10-3; TRBD2 matches 13 bases. J gave up 2 bases and V 2 bases, and 13 bases lay outside the gene matches. The germline V gene encodes CDR1 ENHRY and CDR2 SYGVKD. CDR3 length: 20 amino acids. As DNA, the CDR3 is TGTGCCATCAGTGAGGACGGACTAGCGGGAGCAGGGTATAACACAGATACGCAGTATTTT. It specifies CAISEDGLAGAGYNTDTQYF.

Points on this clone: At one of its ends the junction is not consistent with the germline gene, which may arise from a read error. The CDR3, as DNA: TGTGCCAGCAGCTTGGACTCGGCAGGGCGCTCTCACGCCTTC. This encodes CASSLDSAGRSHAF. The rearrangement links TRBV5-4 to TRBJ1-2; a possible D gene is TRBD1 (5 bases). The CDR3 sequence is 14 residues long. Germline lookup yields CDR1 SGHNT and CDR2 YYREEE (reference sequence). Based on the CDR3 plus reference TRBV5-4 and TRBJ1-2, the full variable domain is ETGVTQSPTHLIKTRGQQVTLRCSSQSGHNTVSWYQQALGQGPQFIFQYYREEENGRGNFPPRFSGLQFPNYSSELNVNALELDDSALYLCASSLDSAGRSHAFGSGTRLTVV.

V usage is TRBV29-1 and J usage is TRBJ2-3; TRBD2 is a possible D gene (7 bases). The germline V gene encodes CDR1 SQVTM and CDR2 ANQGSEA. CDR3 length: 13 residues. Trimming removed 7 bases at V and 6 bases at J, with 17 bases between. CDR3 nucleotides: TGCAGCGCCTTCGGGGGGCGGGTCGATACGCAGTATTTT. This codes for CSAFGGRVDTQYF.

The rearrangement links TRBV5-1 to TRBJ2-3; D uncertain. The V gene's germline CDR1 is SGHRS and CDR2 YFSETQ. The CDR3 extends over 15 amino acids. V gave up 4 bases and J gave up 1 base, with 13 bases separating them. Written as DNA, the CDR3 is TGCGCCAGCAGCCCCGCTGCGAGCCGCACAGATACGCAGTATTTT. Protein sequence: CASSPAASRTDTQYF.

Comments on this clone: This sample includes further DNA sequences coding for the same CDR3. The chain has TRBV18 and TRBJ2-7; D unresolved. Germline lookup yields CDR1 KGHSH and CDR2 LQKENI. The V end was cut by 2 bases, the J end by 3 bases, with 8 bases between. The CDR3 loop spans 13 amino acids. The CDR3 DNA reads TGTGCCAGCTCACCAGGACCGAGCTACGAGCAGTACTTC. It codes for CASSPGPSYEQYF.

The chain carries TRBV11-2 and TRBJ2-3; 7 bases fit TRBD2. Germline CDR1 reads SGHAT; CDR2 reads FQNNGV. After removal of 1 base from V and 4 bases from J, the junction contained 11 bases not matched to a gene. There are 17 residues in the CDR3. The CDR3 protein is CASSLGRLGGSSDTQYF. The CDR3 nucleotides are TGTGCCAGCAGCTTAGGCCGGCTTGGCGGGAGCTCAGATACGCAGTATTTT.